A selection of T cell receptor beta chains follows, all from one sample in a study of radiotherapy plus CTLA-4 blockade in lung cancer. The data were produced by immunoSEQ multiplex PCR, yet TCRdb's version contains in-frame clones alone and is incomplete. The sample consists of about 59,000 clones, more than 70% of them appearing once. This sample comprised peripheral blood, obtained from a patient treated with radiotherapy plus ipilimumab. The receptors stem from a human donor with non-small cell lung cancer who had a complete response to radiotherapy plus ipilimumab. The CDR3 runs from the conserved cysteine through the conserved F or W. A D gene is named only where the DNA matches it firmly. Rows give clone size only sometimes, using once, few, many, or a class for an expanded clone.

CASRKPSEETQYF	TGTGCCAGCAGAAAGCCTAGCGAAGAGACCCAGTACTTC	TRBV11-2	TRBJ2-5	NA	once
CASSPRLIRDTDEQFF	TGTGCCAGCTCACCACGCTTGATTCGGGATACCGATGAGCAGTTCTTC	TRBV18	TRBJ2-1	NA	few
CASSPRAYNEQFF	TGTGCCAGCAGCCCTAGAGCTTACAATGAGCAGTTCTTC	TRBV5-4	TRBJ2-1	NA	medium-sized
CASSFPRGWREKNYEQYF	TGTGCCAGCAGCTTCCCTCGCGGGTGGCGGGAGAAGAACTACGAGCAGTACTTC	TRBV11-2	TRBJ2-7	TRBD2	NA
CAWRNWLKGAAIQYF	TGTGCCTGGAGAAACTGGTTAAAGGGGGCTGCCATTCAGTACTTC	TRBV30	TRBJ2-4	TRBD1	NA
CASSLGGQGHYEQYF	TGTGCCAGCAGCTTAGGGGGACAGGGGCACTACGAGCAGTACTTC	TRBV5-4	TRBJ2-7	TRBD1	NA
CASSLVAGGRYEQYF	TGTGCCAGCAGCCTGGTAGCGGGAGGCCGCTACGAGCAGTACTTC	TRBV7-2	TRBJ2-7	TRBD2	NA
CASSTPHQGQETQYF	TGTGCCAGCAGCACACCTCACCAGGGACAAGAGACCCAGTACTTC	TRBV7-9	TRBJ2-5	NA	once
CASSQEVSGRAQFF	TGTGCCAGCAGCCAAGAAGTTAGCGGGAGGGCTCAGTTCTTC	TRBV4-2	TRBJ2-1	TRBD2	NA
CASRTGGNTGELFF	TGTGCCAGTAGGACAGGGGGGAACACCGGGGAGCTGTTTTTT	TRBV19	TRBJ2-2	TRBD1	NA
CASQYRGPSNEKLFF	TGTGCCAGCCAATACAGGGGGCCGTCTAATGAAAAACTGTTTTTT	TRBV28	TRBJ1-4	TRBD1	once
CASSPGHLYGYTF	TGTGCCAGCAGTCCGGGACACCTCTATGGCTACACCTTC	TRBV6-6	TRBJ1-2	NA	NA
CAWSPGLAGGFRTDTQYF	TGTGCCTGGAGTCCAGGACTAGCGGGAGGGTTTCGAACAGATACGCAGTATTTT	TRBV30	TRBJ2-3	TRBD2	NA
CASSYSQGQQYF	TGTGCCAGCAGCTACTCACAGGGGCAGCAGTACTTC	TRBV7-2	TRBJ2-7	TRBD1	NA